What follows are 29 T cell receptor beta chains derived from one specimen sequenced in a study of vaccination effects on CD4 cells after COVID-19. Antigen-specific CD4+ T cells were first expanded with viral peptide pools by the ViraFEST assay and only then sequenced. Cultured cells yielded isolated CD4+ T cells after 10 days. Two doses of either BNT162b2 or mRNA-1273 were given to each participant. Clones were sequenced by immunoSEQ multiplex PCR, and TCRdb holds only the in-frame ones, with some missing. The table records tens of thousands of clones, 70% to 85% of them present only once. These receptors' targets are unknown. Sequences were derived from CD4+ T cells from PBMCs cultured with HCoV-229E spike peptides, sampled after COVID-19 vaccination. All receptors derive from a human donor who received a COVID-19 vaccine.

The sample holds a few counts of this clone. The CDR3, as DNA: TGTGCCAGCAGCCAACACAGGGGACCAAACACCGGGGAGCTGTTTTTT. This gives the protein CASSQHRGPNTGELFF. J is TRBJ2-2 and V is TRBV14; 7 bases map to TRBD1. The CDR3 is 16 amino acids. V shed 2 bases and J 2 bases; nucleotides not matched to a gene: 5. The germline V gene encodes CDR1 SGHDN and CDR2 FVKESK.

The V call is TRBV6-5, the J call TRBJ1-4; TRBD1 agrees at 7 bases. This CDR3 spans 15 amino acids. Trimming removed 9 bases from V and 3 bases from J; junction bases left unmatched: 10. The germline V gene encodes CDR1 MNHEY and CDR2 SVGAGI. CDR3 region: CASLDTGDPNEKLFF. The DNA of the CDR3 is TGTGCCAGTCTCGACACAGGGGACCCTAATGAAAAACTGTTTTTT.

This chain connects TRBV5-1 to TRBJ2-1; maybe TRBD1 (5 bases). Germline values: CDR1 SGHRS, CDR2 YFSETQ. Trimming cost V 1 base and J 5 bases, with 10 bases left between them. The length of the CDR3 is 14 residues. CDR3 DNA: TGCGCCAGCAGCTTGTCCTTGGGGCACAATGAGCAGTTCTTC. It specifies CASSLSLGHNEQFF.

V usage is TRBV6-5 and J usage is TRBJ1-6, with 7 bases lining up with TRBD1. V lost 6 bases to trimming and J lost 8 bases; unmatched junction nucleotides: 10. Germline V gene lookup returns CDR1 MNHEY and CDR2 SVGAGI. This CDR3 spans 15 amino acids. The CDR3 sequence: CASRRDGTAYSPLHF. DNA for the CDR3: TGTGCCAGCAGGAGGGACGGGACAGCATATTCACCCCTCCACTTT.

This clone was seen once. This rearrangement joins TRBV15 to TRBJ2-5; no reliable D call. This CDR3 has 14 residues. In germline, CDR1 is LNHNV, CDR2 YYDKDF (reference sequence). Trimming removed 0 bases at V and 5 bases at J, with 10 bases between. CDR3 in DNA: TGTGCCACCAGCAGAGATCGGGCAGCGGAGACCCAGTACTTC. Protein sequence: CATSRDRAAETQYF.

The chain has TRBV15 and TRBJ1-2, with TRBD1 identical over 10 bases. The length of the CDR3 is 16 residues. V trimming: 7 bases; J trimming: 1 base; junction bases outside the gene matches: 9. Germline CDR1 and CDR2: LNHNV and YYDKDF (reference sequence). CDR3 in amino acids: CATTPGQGFDNYGYTF. As DNA, the CDR3 is TGTGCCACCACCCCGGGACAGGGGTTCGATAACTATGGCTACACCTTC.

The rearrangement uses TRBV7-2 and TRBJ1-1; no reliable D call. The CDR3 sequence is 14 residues long. V was cut by 1 base and J by 2 bases, with 8 bases left in between. Germline lookup yields CDR1 SGHTA and CDR2 FQGNSA. CDR3 in amino acids: CASSLVLRNTEAFF. CDR3 bases: TGTGCCAGCAGCTTAGTCCTCAGAAACACTGAAGCTTTCTTT. The full variable domain, in which reference TRBV7-2 and TRBJ1-1 provide the parts outside the CDR3, is GAGVSQSPSNKVTEKGKDVELRCDPISGHTALYWYRQSLGQGLEFLIYFQGNSAPDKSGLPSDRFSAERTGGSVSTLTIQRTQQEDSAVYLCASSLVLRNTEAFFGQGTRLTVV.

The genes are TRBV24-1 and TRBJ2-3; 7 nucleotides match TRBD1. The V segment lost 3 bases and the J segment 3 bases; nucleotides outside the gene matches: 11. The CDR3 is 17 residues long. Germline V CDR1 and CDR2: KGHDR, SFDVKD. This chain's CDR3 is CATSDLRTGGETDTQYF. The CDR3 bases are TGTGCCACCAGTGATCTACGGACAGGCGGCGAGACAGATACGCAGTATTTT.

This chain uses TRBV5-1 with TRBJ1-4, with 7 bases aligning to TRBD1. CDR3 size: 14 residues. CDR1 and CDR2 (germline): SGHRS, YFSETQ. V trimming: 0 bases; J trimming: 8 bases; junction bases outside the gene matches: 4. The CDR3, as DNA: TGCGCCAGCAGCTTGGGCCAGGGGGAAGAAAAACTGTTTTTT. Translating gives CASSLGQGEEKLFF. The whole variable domain, filled in from reference TRBV5-1 and TRBJ1-4, reads KAGVTQTPRYLIKTRGQQVTLSCSPISGHRSVSWYQQTPGQGLQFLFEYFSETQRNKGNFPGRFSGRQFSNSRSEMNVSTLELGDSALYLCASSLGQGEEKLFFGSGTQLSVL.

The gene calls are TRBV20-1 and TRBJ2-3; D ambiguous. The CDR3 length is 13 residues. Trimming cost V 3 bases and J 0 bases, with 7 bases left between them. CDR1 is DFQATT and CDR2 is SNEGSKA in the germline V gene (reference sequence). CDR3 residues: CSASISSTDTQYF. Here the CDR3 DNA reads TGCAGTGCTAGTATAAGTAGCACAGATACGCAGTATTTT.

This chain links TRBV7-2 with TRBJ2-2; the match to TRBD2 covers 8 bases. Germline trimming cut 5 bases from V and 0 bases from J; bases unmatched to any gene: 5. This CDR3 is built from 16 residues. Germline CDR1 and CDR2: SGHTA and FQGNSA. The CDR3 reads CASSPSGGSNTGELFF. As DNA, the CDR3 is TGTGCCAGCAGCCCGAGCGGGGGCTCGAACACCGGGGAGCTGTTTTTT.

The chain couples TRBV3-1 (or the pseudogene TRBV3-2) to TRBJ1-1; 7 bases agree with TRBD1. The V gene end was trimmed by 2 bases and the J gene end by 6 bases; junction bases not matched to a gene: 6. Germline V gene data show CDR1 as LGHDT and CDR2 as YNNKEL (reference sequence). The CDR3 is 14 residues long. The CDR3 DNA reads TGTGCCAGCAGCCAACAAAAAGGGGGCCCTGAAGCTTTCTTT. This sequence encodes CASSQQKGGPEAFF.

In this sample, this clone turned up once. The rearrangement links TRBV7-2 to TRBJ1-5; D uncertain. The CDR3 totals 14 residues. V lost 5 bases, J lost 4 bases, and 12 bases lay in between. Germline-derived CDR1 and CDR2 are SGHTA and FQGNSA. The CDR3 region is CASSPDRGNQPQHF. DNA for the CDR3: TGTGCCAGCAGCCCTGACCGGGGAAATCAGCCCCAGCATTTT. Based on the CDR3 plus reference TRBV7-2 and TRBJ1-5, the full variable domain is GAGVSQSPSNKVTEKGKDVELRCDPISGHTALYWYRQSLGQGLEFLIYFQGNSAPDKSGLPSDRFSAERTGGSVSTLTIQRTQQEDSAVYLCASSPDRGNQPQHFGDGTRLSIL.

The chain is built from TRBV5-8 and TRBJ2-1; maybe TRBD1 (5 bases). This CDR3 spans 16 amino acids. The ends were cut back, 0 bases at V and 1 base at J, with 11 bases in the middle. Germline V gives CDR1 SGHTS, CDR2 YDEGEE. CDR3 coding DNA: TGTGCCAGCAGCTTGGGGCCAGGGCTTTCCTACAATGAGCAGTTCTTC. As protein: CASSLGPGLSYNEQFF.

The table lists this clone with a count of one. V and J are TRBV7-3 and TRBJ1-6; D is possibly TRBD1 (5 bases). This CDR3 is built from 14 residues. CDR1 SGHTA and CDR2 FQGTGA come from the germline V gene. Deletions cut 2 bases from V and 9 bases from J, with 11 bases between. This CDR3 is CASSLGASGSPLHF. The CDR3 nucleotides read TGTGCCAGCAGCTTAGGGGCCTCGGGTTCACCCCTCCACTTT. The variable domain in full, completed from reference TRBV7-3 and TRBJ1-6, reads GAGVSQTPSNKVTEKGKYVELRCDPISGHTALYWYRQSLGQGPEFLIYFQGTGAADDSGLPNDRFFAVRPEGSVSTLKIQRTERGDSAVYLCASSLGASGSPLHFGNGTRLTVT.

This chain connects TRBV3-1 (or the pseudogene TRBV3-2) to TRBJ1-2; 7 bases map to TRBD1. The CDR3 loop spans 16 amino acids. Germline assignment: CDR1 LGHDT and CDR2 YNNKEL (reference sequence). J was trimmed by 6 bases and V by 4 bases; bases with no gene match: 14. The CDR3 loop is CASSLERMTGIHGYTF. The CDR3 DNA reads as TGTGCCAGCAGCCTGGAACGTATGACAGGGATCCATGGCTACACCTTC.

This clone appeared once. V is TRBV29-1 and J is TRBJ2-1; TRBD2 matches at 7 bases. CDR1 is SQVTM, CDR2 ANQGSEA, per germline. J gave up 4 bases and V 6 bases, and 12 bases lay outside the gene matches. The CDR3 is 15 residues long. The CDR3 nucleotides read TGCAGCGTCAAGTGGAAGCGGGGAGAGTACAATGAGCAGTTCTTC. It specifies CSVKWKRGEYNEQFF.

The rearrangement joins TRBV7-2 to TRBJ2-3; 12 nucleotides agree with TRBD2. The germline CDR1 and CDR2 sequences are SGHTA and FQGNSA. This CDR3 contains 17 residues. The V and J ends lost 5 bases and 9 bases, in that order; junction bases with no gene match: 15. In DNA, the CDR3 is TGTGCCAGCAGCCCCCCGGGGCTAGCGGGGGGGCTCGCCACGCAGTATTTT. Residues: CASSPPGLAGGLATQYF.

The rearrangement uses TRBV5-1 and TRBJ2-2, with D perhaps TRBD1 or TRBD2 (6 bases each). Germline V gene sequence: CDR1 SGHRS, CDR2 YFSETQ. The CDR3 loop spans 14 amino acids. Trimming removed 7 bases at V and 5 bases at J, with 15 bases between. The CDR3 protein is CASDPGARTGELFF. The CDR3 region has the DNA TGCGCCAGCGACCCGGGGGCAAGGACCGGGGAGCTGTTTTTT.

This clone was recorded a few times. The V gene is TRBV29-1, the J gene TRBJ2-2; 7 bases agree with TRBD1. Germline CDR1 reads SQVTM; CDR2 reads ANQGSEA. With 4 bases clipped from V and 1 base from J, the junction kept 3 bases outside the gene matches. The CDR3 is made up of 14 amino acids. CDR3 in amino acids: CSVADRENTGELFF. CDR3 bases: TGCAGCGTTGCCGACAGGGAGAACACCGGGGAGCTGTTTTTT.

This clone was seen once. This chain joins TRBV30 and TRBJ2-5; 8 bases line up with TRBD2. The V gene's germline CDR1 is GTSNPN and CDR2 SVGIG (reference sequence). The CDR3 contains 18 residues. Trimming removed 2 bases from V and 0 bases from J; junction bases left unmatched: 14. The DNA of the CDR3 is TGTGCCTGGAGTCCGTTCCGCGGGGGGCTTCGGTACCAAGAGACCCAGTACTTC. Translation: CAWSPFRGGLRYQETQYF.

The count of this clone is one. The chain joins TRBV2 to TRBJ2-6; D is unresolved. Trimming shortened V by 6 bases and J by 0 bases, and 6 bases separated the two germline ends. CDR3 length: 14 residues. Germline V CDR1 and CDR2: SNHLY, FYNNEI. The CDR3 reads CASRRFSGANVLTF. For the CDR3, the DNA is TGTGCCAGCAGGCGGTTCTCTGGGGCCAACGTCCTGACTTTC.

The rearrangement uses TRBV27 and TRBJ1-4; weak D call: TRBD1 (5 bases). Germline loops: CDR1 MNHEY, CDR2 SMNVEV (reference sequence). V dropped 4 bases and J dropped 6 bases, with 12 bases sitting between them. This CDR3 comprises 14 residues. CDR3 loop: CASSSRQGDEKLFF. The CDR3 DNA reads as TGTGCCAGCAGTTCGCGTCAGGGAGATGAAAAACTGTTTTTT.

The count of this clone is one. The V gene is TRBV7-9, the J gene TRBJ1-2; D is uncertain. V was cut by 1 base and J by 8 bases, with 11 bases left in between. Germline V gene sequence: CDR1 SEHNR, CDR2 FQNEAQ (reference sequence). CDR3 length equals 13 residues. CDR3 protein: CASSLEGIDGYTF. CDR3 DNA: TGTGCCAGCAGCTTAGAAGGGATTGACGGCTACACCTTC.

The rearrangement links TRBV18 to TRBJ1-1; D not certain. V lost 0 bases, J lost 1 base, and 18 bases lay in between. The CDR3 spans 18 residues. Germline loops: CDR1 KGHSH, CDR2 LQKENI. The CDR3 sequence: CASSPPGFSGGGNTEAFF. CDR3 DNA sequence: TGTGCCAGCTCACCACCGGGCTTCTCCGGCGGAGGGAACACTGAAGCTTTCTTT. Full variable domain (remainder filled in from reference TRBV18 and TRBJ1-1): NAGVMQNPRHLVRRRGQEARLRCSPMKGHSHVYWYRQLPEEGLKFMVYLQKENIIDESGMPKERFSAEFPKEGPSILRIQQVVRGDSAAYFCASSPPGFSGGGNTEAFFGQGTRLTVV.

The chain links TRBV6-1 to TRBJ2-5; D not certain. The CDR3 consists of 12 residues. V lost 2 bases and J 5 bases, leaving 6 bases between the germline ends. Germline assignment: CDR1 MNHNS and CDR2 SASEGT. CDR3 coding DNA: TGTGCCAGCAGTGAAAGAAGGGAGACCCAGTACTTC. It translates to CASSERRETQYF.

CDR3 sequence reads: CASSLVLAGRETQYF. CDR3 sequence (DNA): TGCGCCAGCAGCTTGGTTCTAGCGGGGAGAGAGACCCAGTACTTC. The chain couples TRBV5-1 to TRBJ2-5, with 9 bases matching TRBD2. The CDR3 is made up of 15 amino acids. The germline V gene has CDR1 SGHRS and CDR2 YFSETQ. The ends lost 0 bases at V and 4 bases at J; junction bases unmatched: 4.

This clone has just a few counts. V and J are TRBV19 and TRBJ2-2; perhaps D is TRBD1 or TRBD2 (6 bases each). The germline V gene has CDR1 LNHDA and CDR2 SQIVND (reference sequence). CDR3 size: 14 residues. The ends were cut back, 10 bases at V and 6 bases at J, with 18 bases in the middle. The CDR3 sequence: CATKRGGIAGELFF. CDR3 in DNA: TGTGCCACCAAACGAGGGGGGATCGCCGGGGAGCTGTTTTTT.

The chain carries TRBV18 and TRBJ2-5, with D tentatively TRBD1 (6 bases). Trimming removed 0 bases at V and 2 bases at J, with 10 bases between. CDR3 size: 15 residues. Germline V gene sequence: CDR1 KGHSH, CDR2 LQKENI. This CDR3 is CASSPPTGFQETQYF. The CDR3 DNA reads TGTGCCAGCTCACCACCGACAGGCTTTCAAGAGACCCAGTACTTC.